This T cell receptor beta chain was profiled in a study of human T cells and chemical hapten exposure (dated by TCRdb to the early 2020s). A note on the overall study: For sensitization, 2% DPC in acetone was applied to a roughly 2 cm by roughly 2 cm area of upper inner arm skin. Patients additionally received weekly therapeutic DPC doses to the scalp throughout the approximately 24-week study period. Patch testing on the upper back used Finn chambers containing 0.01% DPC, with scoring done after 6 days according to International Contact Dermatitis Research Group standards. Most of the patients in the cohort were female, and the cohort covered alopecia areata with under or over 50% scalp involvement, alopecia totalis and alopecia universalis. Libraries were pooled for sequencing, and variation in per-sample TCR yields was attributed mainly to small differences in library volumes within the pool. Peripheral blood TCR repertoire changes were tracked in vivo in alopecia patients during primary and secondary sensitization to the hapten diphenylcyclopropenone (DPC). Blood was sampled from patients pre-sensitization (week 0) and at 2, 6 and about 24 weeks after DPC sensitization. Roughly 30 alopecia patients gave blood for TCR sequencing at one to four time points (pre-sensitization, 2, 6 and 24 weeks). What the work shows at the level of the full study, not this receptor alone: Expanded TCRs formed significantly more large CDR3 similarity clusters than pre-sensitization or healthy control sets, consistent with antigen-driven responses. Patch test score was positively correlated with the number of PT1 expanded TCRs, with significance at thresholds 8, 16 and 32 but not at 4. Repeated subsampling changed both the strength of the expansion versus patch-test correlation and the threshold at which the correlation became significant. Because all patients had alopecia, a presumed autoimmune disease, the immune response of the patients might differ from that of healthy individuals. DPC sensitization did not change the number of TCRs with a frequency above 1 in 1000, and there was no evidence of changes in global repertoire structure.

The CDR3 holds 17 amino acids from the cysteine to the phenylalanine. Just the 51-base CDR3 DNA is kept, in frame starting at base 1. Germline trimming: 8 bases from V, 0 bases from J; junction bases outside gene matches: 10. The germline V gene (reference sequence) supplies CDR1 SEHNR and CDR2 FQNEAQ. This specimen's time point label, interpreted: pre-sensitization, week 0. The intended sense of this specimen's treatment or condition label: therapeutic diphenylcyclopropenone sensitization with weekly scalp DPC. At each patch-test visit, blood was drawn before the patch test was applied. Patients were eligible if aged 18 to 70, diagnosed with alopecia and judged suitable for DPC therapy, and pregnant patients were excluded. Total RNA was extracted from unfractionated whole blood that had been collected in Tempus Blood RNA tubes. Library creation used RACE. TCRdb records NextSeq 500 as the sequencer. During library preparation, unique molecular identifiers were attached to individual cDNA molecules so that TCRs could be counted in a quantitative, reproducible way. Both TCR alpha and TCR beta chains were sequenced from each blood RNA sample. The authors' analysis ran thus. Samples had a median of approximately 96,000 TCRs, with a range from about 23,224 to 700,000. The Decombinator software suite was used to annotate V, J and CDR3 in the TCR reads. For PS versus PT1 abundance plots, all samples were subsampled to the same number of TCRs (28,000). TCRs were defined as expanded if absent before sensitization and observed at least eight times at the 2-week time point. TCRdb cleaned the public reads at Q25 with fastp, built clones with MiXCR and kept in-frame beta chains. A single entry per CDR3 protein holds the most common genes and DNA from its merged rows. The V and J calls were not made by the authors but by TCRdb's processing. The sample has 240,000 or so distinct CDR3 sequences on record, approximately 8.6% of them singletons. Of the sample, less than 3% falls within the top ten clones.

Concerning this clonotype itself: Its antigen is currently not known. Per-base qualities were not stored, and no clone one base away is much larger.

Sequencing used whole blood, obtained in connection with sensitization to the hapten diphenylcyclopropenone (DPC). The source is a woman in her 40s with alopecia areata. Some clones in this sample may be carry-over from other donors' samples. The V and J genes are TRBV7-9 and TRBJ2-6; 7 bases in between match TRBD1. The DNA sequence follows: TGTGCCAGCGGAAGGACAGGTGGAGACTCTGGGGCCAACGTCCTGACTTTC. Its protein reads: CASGRTGGDSGANVLTF.